The subject of this entry is one TCR beta chain. Its antigen is undetermined. Time point noted: week 11, during vaccination. With topical imiquimod, each dose of the vaccine consisted of 300 ug of mutant IDH1 20-mer peptide. These data come from a study of a mutant IDH1 vaccine in newly diagnosed glioma. Background on the study: Either 4-6 weeks after radiotherapy alone or alongside temozolomide, vaccination was begun.

The data were produced by immunoSEQ multiplex PCR, yet TCRdb's version contains in-frame clones alone and is incomplete. The sample comprises 110,000 or so clones, under 90% of which are singletons, and under 0.8% rests with the top ten. Germline CDR1 reads MNHEY; CDR2 reads SMNVEV (reference sequence). Trimming left V 3 bases short and J 0 bases short, with 0 bases between. The CDR3 runs 11 residues. Sequenced material: PBMCs, taken from a glioma patient whose treatment included an IDH1 peptide vaccine. The TCR sequence derives from a woman aged 45-65 years with glioma. The chain recombines TRBV27 with TRBJ2-7, with D unresolved. Here the CDR3 DNA reads TGTGCCAGCAGTTTCTCCTACGAGCAGTACTTC. Translating gives CASSFSYEQYF.